The rows below give T cell receptor beta chains drawn from one sample of a study of CD8+ T cells in alopecia areata. The assay was immunoSEQ multiplex PCR, and TCRdb's table has in-frame clones only and misses some. Here the sample spans about 220,000 clones, less than 75% being singletons. Sequenced here: CD4+ T cells sorted from blood, sampled at week 4, from a patient treated with tofacitinib. The receptors were sampled from a human donor with alopecia areata. Each CDR3 is given with its conserved first and last residue. D genes are given only for firm matches. Only some rows state a clone size, as once, few, many or a class for expanded clones.

d_gene	v_gene	j_gene	abundance	CDR3nt	CDR3aa
NA	TRBV29-1	TRBJ1-1	NA	TGCAGCGTTGCGCAGACCAAAGGGAACACTGAAGCTTTCTTT	CSVAQTKGNTEAFF
NA	TRBV29-1	TRBJ2-4	NA	TGCAGCGTTACAGAAAACATTCAGTACTTC	CSVTENIQYF
NA	TRBV30	TRBJ1-1	once	TGTGCCTGGAGTGAACAGGACACTGAAGCTTTCTTT	CAWSEQDTEAFF
NA	TRBV29-1	TRBJ2-3	NA	TGCAGCGTTGAAGGCCCTACAGATACGCAGTATTTT	CSVEGPTDTQYF
NA	TRBV4-1	TRBJ2-2	NA	TGCGCCAGCAGCCAAGGCACCGGGGGTATCACCGGGGAGCTGTTTTTT	CASSQGTGGITGELFF
NA	TRBV27	TRBJ2-7	NA	TGTGCCAGCAGTAGATCGACAGGTACCTACGAGCAGTACTTC	CASSRSTGTYEQYF
NA	TRBV27	TRBJ1-2	NA	TGTGCCAGCAGTTTCTCCGGGGGCTATGGCTACACCTTC	CASSFSGGYGYTF
NA	TRBV5-4	TRBJ1-1	many	TGTGCCAGCAGCTTAGGCCCGGAGGACACTGAAGCTTTCTTT	CASSLGPEDTEAFF
NA	TRBV7-2	TRBJ2-2	few	TGTGCCAGCAGCTTAACGAGGGACCAGGAGCTGTTTTTT	CASSLTRDQELFF
NA	TRBV7-9	TRBJ2-3	NA	TGTGCCAGCAGCCCAAGGACGCGGCCGGATACGCAGTATTTT	CASSPRTRPDTQYF
TRBD1	TRBV9	TRBJ1-2	NA	TGTGCCAGCAGCGAAGGGACAGGGCTCTATGGCTACACCTTC	CASSEGTGLYGYTF
NA	TRBV2	TRBJ2-5	NA	TGTGCCAGCAGTGTTATAGCGAGGCAAGAGACCCAGTACTTC	CASSVIARQETQYF
NA	TRBV6-5	TRBJ2-6	NA	TGTGCCAGCCTGACCCGCTCTGGGGCCAACGTCCTGACTTTC	CASLTRSGANVLTF
NA	TRBV29-1	TRBJ2-2	NA	TGCAGCGTTGGTTTTCGGGCCGGGGAGCTGTTTTTT	CSVGFRAGELFF
NA	TRBV30	TRBJ2-3	NA	TGTGCCTGGAGTGTCGTTGGAGGAAAAACGCAGTATTTT	CAWSVVGGKTQYF
NA	TRBV11-2	TRBJ2-2	NA	TGTGCCAGCAGCTTAGTTGGGGGCACCGGGGAGCTGTTTTTT	CASSLVGGTGELFF
TRBD1	TRBV5-1	TRBJ1-1	NA	TGCGCCAGCAGCTTGGGACAGGGGAGGGTTAGGACTGAAGCTTTCTTT	CASSLGQGRVRTEAFF
NA	TRBV4-3	TRBJ2-3	NA	TGCGCCAGCAGCCAAGTGATATCGCCCGATACGCAGTATTTT	CASSQVISPDTQYF
TRBD1	TRBV6-1	TRBJ2-7	NA	TGTGCCAGCAGTATACTACAGGGGCCCAAGGGCGAGCAGTACTTC	CASSILQGPKGEQYF
NA	TRBV7-9	TRBJ2-1	NA	TGTGCCAGCAGCTCACATATGGGTGAGCAGTTCTTC	CASSSHMGEQFF
NA	TRBV29-1	TRBJ2-1	NA	TGCAGCGTTGGATCCGGGGGTTTGAATGAGCAGTTCTTC	CSVGSGGLNEQFF
NA	TRBV30	TRBJ1-2	few	TGTGCCTGGAGTCCCGACAGAAAGGGGGGCTACACCTTC	CAWSPDRKGGYTF
NA	TRBV30	TRBJ1-5	few	TGTGCCTGGAGTACGGGAGGTCAGCCCCAGCATTTT	CAWSTGGQPQHF
NA	TRBV25-1	TRBJ2-2	few	TGTGCCAGCAGTGACCGGGGACTCACCGGGGAGCTGTTTTTT	CASSDRGLTGELFF
TRBD1	TRBV30	TRBJ2-3	NA	TGTGCCTGGAGTCTCCACTCCGGGACAGGGCCAGATACGCAGTATTTT	CAWSLHSGTGPDTQYF
NA	TRBV15	TRBJ1-1	NA	TGTGCCACCAGCAGAGACGTGAACACTGAAGCTTTCTTT	CATSRDVNTEAFF
TRBD1	TRBV5-6	TRBJ2-7	few	TGTGCCAGCAGGCCGGGACAGTCCTACGAGCAGTACTTC	CASRPGQSYEQYF
NA	TRBV28	TRBJ2-3	NA	TGTGCCAGCAGAGGAGAAGATACGCAGTATTTT	CASRGEDTQYF
TRBD1	TRBV29-1	TRBJ2-2	NA	TGCAGCGGAAAGATACCGGGACAGGGGAACACCGGGGAGCTGTTTTTT	CSGKIPGQGNTGELFF
NA	TRBV20-1	TRBJ2-1	NA	TGCAGTGCTAGTCATGGGGGTGAGCAGTTCTTC	CSASHGGEQFF
TRBD1	TRBV2	TRBJ2-3	NA	TGTGCCAGCAGTGAAGGGACAGGGGGCACAGATACGCAGTATTTT	CASSEGTGGTDTQYF
NA	TRBV11-1	TRBJ1-6	NA	TGTGCCAGCAGCTTACCGGCAGGAATTAATTCACCCCTCCACTTT	CASSLPAGINSPLHF
NA	TRBV7-8	TRBJ2-7	few	TGTGCCAGCAGTCGCGGGGCCTCCCAGTACTTC	CASSRGASQYF
NA	TRBV2	TRBJ2-3	NA	TGTGCCAGCAATATCGGTCAGGTCACAGATACGCAGTATTTT	CASNIGQVTDTQYF
NA	TRBV29-1	TRBJ2-2	NA	TGCAGCGTTGGGAACCGTCTAAACACCGGGGAGCTGTTTTTT	CSVGNRLNTGELFF
NA	TRBV11-3	TRBJ2-3	few	TGTGCCAGCAGCACCCGGGACCCCGGCACAGATACGCAGTATTTT	CASSTRDPGTDTQYF
NA	TRBV30	TRBJ2-3	NA	TGTGCCTGGAGTCCCGCCCGGGACAACCAAACCCCAGATACGCAGTATTTT	CAWSPARDNQTPDTQYF
NA	TRBV15	TRBJ2-7	NA	TGTGCCACCAGCAGGGGGTTGTACGAGCAGTACTTC	CATSRGLYEQYF
NA	TRBV19	TRBJ1-1	NA	TGTGCCAGTAGTATAAAAGTTGCGCAAGCGAACACTGAAGCTTTCTTT	CASSIKVAQANTEAFF
NA	TRBV14	TRBJ1-2	few	TGTGCCAGCAGCCAAGTCATGGGGGCAAGCTACACCTTC	CASSQVMGASYTF
NA	TRBV30	TRBJ2-5	NA	TGTGCCTGGAGTTCAGGTGGCCAAGAGACCCAGTACTTC	CAWSSGGQETQYF
TRBD1	TRBV7-9	TRBJ2-2	many	TGTGCCAGCAGCTCCCGGGACAGGGGGCGCACCGGGGAGCTGTTTTTT	CASSSRDRGRTGELFF
NA	TRBV7-9	TRBJ2-7	once	TGTGCCAGCAGCCCTGGGACGGGCTCCTACGAGCAGTACTTC	CASSPGTGSYEQYF
NA	TRBV29-1	TRBJ2-7	NA	TGCAGCGTTGAACTCTCCTACGAGCAGTACTTC	CSVELSYEQYF
NA	TRBV4-2	TRBJ2-3	NA	TGTGCCAGCAGCCAATCTAGCCCGATGGATACGCAGTATTTT	CASSQSSPMDTQYF
TRBD2	TRBV30	TRBJ2-1	NA	TGTGCCTGGAGTGCTGGGACTAACAATGAGCAGTTCTTC	CAWSAGTNNEQFF
TRBD1	TRBV9	TRBJ2-7	NA	TGTGCCAGCAGCGCGATGACAGGGGGGATCGAGCAGTACTTC	CASSAMTGGIEQYF
TRBD1	TRBV5-1	TRBJ2-7	NA	TGCGCCAGCAGACACCGGGACAGGGGAAACGAGCAGTACTTC	CASRHRDRGNEQYF
NA	TRBV7-8	TRBJ1-6	NA	TGTGCCAGCAGCCCCCCCGGAGGGCAGAATTCACCCCTCCACTTT	CASSPPGGQNSPLHF
NA	TRBV28	TRBJ2-4	few	TGTGCCAGCGGAGGGACCTTAGCCAAAAACATTCAGTACTTC	CASGGTLAKNIQYF
TRBD1	TRBV29-1	TRBJ1-2	few	TGCAGCGTGGACAGGGAGGCCAGGGAATTTAGGAGTGGCTACACCTTC	CSVDREAREFRSGYTF
NA	TRBV9	TRBJ1-6	NA	TGTGCCAGCAGCGTATCACCCGATGGACCCCTCCACTTT	CASSVSPDGPLHF
NA	TRBV5-1	TRBJ2-7	NA	TGCGCCAGCAGCTTTGTTGCAGGCGGCGAGCAGTACTTC	CASSFVAGGEQYF
NA	TRBV10-3	TRBJ2-2	NA	TGTGCCATCAGGGGGACTGTGAACACCGGGGAGCTGTTTTTT	CAIRGTVNTGELFF
NA	TRBV10-3	TRBJ1-6	NA	TGTGCCAGCGAGACCACAGGGAATTCACCCCTCCACTTT	CASETTGNSPLHF